This T cell receptor (beta chain) was captured in a study of blood T cells in healthy people across ages. About the research overall: When template switching was applied, about one barcoded beta molecule was captured per two T cells.

Study conclusions and caveats: A strong correlation was found between TCR beta diversity and the percentage of naive T cells.

Combining a sample-barcoded 5' primer with a J-beta primer mix, a second PCR ran for roughly 6 to 11 cycles. TCRdb called the 5' RACE reads again in MiXCR, with one record for every CDR3 protein. The table lists around 1,600,000 distinct CDR3 sequences, less than 45% of them singletons, with approximately 4.1% in the top ten. About this clonotype itself: Its antigen is not known.

CDR3 length: 12 residues. The germline CDR1 and CDR2 sequences are MDHEN and SYDVKM. With 7 bases removed from V and 4 bases from J, the gap between germline ends came to 11 bases. This TCR derives from a woman between 18 and 29 years old in good health. J is TRBJ2-7 and V is TRBV28; D is perhaps TRBD1 (5 bases). The specimen was blood. The DNA of the CDR3 is TGTGCCAGCAACATCCCAGGGTACGAGCAGTACTTC. It codes for CASNIPGYEQYF. The variable domain in full, completed from reference TRBV28 and TRBJ2-7, reads DVKVTQSSRYLVKRTGEKVFLECVQDMDHENMFWYRQDPGLGLRLIYFSYDVKMKEKGDIPEGYSVSREKKERFSLILESASTNQTSMYLCASNIPGYEQYFGPGTRLTVT.